These 12 T cell receptor beta chains originate from one sample sequenced in a study of blood T cell repertoires in COVID-19. Sequencing was performed with immunoSEQ multiplex PCR; in TCRdb, only in-frame clones are kept and a portion is missing. The sample has approximately 260,000 clones, roughly 88% seen once. The source material was peripheral blood. Source of these receptors: a woman between 65 and 79 years old with acute or convalescent COVID-19.

This rearrangement joins TRBV5-1 to TRBJ2-3; tentatively, D is TRBD1 (5 bases). The germline V gene encodes CDR1 SGHRS and CDR2 YFSETQ. The CDR3 contains 12 residues. Trimming shortened V by 5 bases and J by 4 bases, and 8 bases separated the two germline ends. CDR3 sequence reads: CASSLGADTQYF. The CDR3 bases are TGCGCCAGCAGTTTAGGGGCAGATACGCAGTATTTT.

The V and J genes are TRBV28 and TRBJ2-1, with D maybe TRBD1 (6 bases). Germline CDR1 and CDR2: MDHEN and SYDVKM. Trimming pared 6 bases from V and 2 bases from J, leaving 17 bases between. The CDR3 sequence is 16 residues long. The CDR3, as DNA: TGTGCCAGCAGGCGAGGTAGGGGGAGAGCCTACAATGAGCAGTTCTTC. Protein: CASRRGRGRAYNEQFF.

This sequence joins TRBV7-8 and TRBJ1-1; 7 bases are a match to TRBD1. The V segment lost 5 bases and the J segment 4 bases; nucleotides outside the gene matches: 16. This CDR3 has 17 residues. In germline, CDR1 is SGHVS, CDR2 FQNEAQ. The CDR3 region has the DNA TGTGCCAGCAGCCAAACTCGGACAGGCTACCGAATCACTGAAGCTTTCTTT. As protein: CASSQTRTGYRITEAFF. The variable domain in full, with the rest retrieved from reference TRBV7-8 and TRBJ1-1, is GAGVSQSPRYKVAKRGQDVALRCDPISGHVSLFWYQQALGQGPEFLTYFQNEAQLDKSGLPSDRFFAERPEGSVSTLKIQRTQQEDSAVYLCASSQTRTGYRITEAFFGQGTRLTVV.

The chain employs TRBV5-1 and TRBJ1-2; the D is unclear. Germline V lookup: CDR1 SGHRS, CDR2 YFSETQ. The ends were cut back, 3 bases at V and 0 bases at J, with 6 bases in the middle. The CDR3 spans 13 residues. The CDR3 region has the DNA TGCGCCAGCAGCTCCACAACTAACTATGGCTACACCTTC. Encoded protein: CASSSTTNYGYTF.

V usage is TRBV5-1 and J usage is TRBJ2-7, with D tentatively TRBD1 (5 bases). The CDR3 sequence is 14 residues long. V lost 4 bases and J 0 bases, leaving 11 bases between the germline ends. CDR1 is SGHRS and CDR2 is YFSETQ in the germline V gene. This chain's CDR3 is CASSSDSFSYEQYF. Written as DNA, the CDR3 is TGCGCCAGCAGCAGTGACAGCTTCTCCTACGAGCAGTACTTC. The whole variable domain, remainder taken from reference TRBV5-1 and TRBJ2-7, is KAGVTQTPRYLIKTRGQQVTLSCSPISGHRSVSWYQQTPGQGLQFLFEYFSETQRNKGNFPGRFSGRQFSNSRSEMNVSTLELGDSALYLCASSSDSFSYEQYFGPGTRLTVT.

The DNA for the CDR3 is TGTGCCAGCAGCTCCAGCGGGGGCCAAAGGGATACGCAGTATTTT. Translation gives CASSSSGGQRDTQYF. The rearrangement joins TRBV7-3 to TRBJ2-3; 8 bases fit TRBD2. Germline V gives CDR1 SGHTA, CDR2 FQGTGA. The CDR3 length is 15 residues. The V gene end was trimmed by 4 bases and the J gene end by 6 bases; junction bases not matched to a gene: 9.

V is TRBV30 and J is TRBJ1-2; tentatively, D is TRBD1 (6 bases). The CDR3 length is 12 residues. V was trimmed by 3 bases and J by 2 bases, leaving 7 bases between them. Germline assignment: CDR1 GTSNPN and CDR2 SVGIG (reference sequence). CDR3 in DNA: TGTGCCTGGAGACAGGGAAACTATGGCTACACCTTC. Its translation is CAWRQGNYGYTF. Complete variable domain (other parts from reference TRBV30 and TRBJ1-2): SQTIHQWPATLVQPVGSPLSLECTVEGTSNPNLYWYRQAAGRGLQLLFYSVGIGQISSEVPQNLSASRPQDRQFILSSKKLLLSDSGFYLCAWRQGNYGYTFGSGTRLTVV.

V and J are TRBV6-5 and TRBJ2-2; D is unresolved. Germline CDR1 MNHEY, CDR2 SVGAGI. The V gene lost 6 bases and the J gene lost 10 bases, with 12 bases spanning the gap. This CDR3 comprises 12 residues. The DNA of the CDR3 is TGTGCCAGCAGGGCCGATCTGGCGGAGCTGTTTTTT. This codes for CASRADLAELFF.

In this sample, this clone turned up a few times. The chain recombines TRBV7-6 with TRBJ2-3, with a weak D call TRBD2 (6 bases). Germline values: CDR1 SGHVS, CDR2 FNYEAQ. Between the trimmed V and J ends, which lost 1 base and 4 bases, there was a span of 15 bases. The CDR3 extends over 16 amino acids. The CDR3 here is CASSLGAPGTADTQYF. Written as DNA, the CDR3 is TGTGCCAGCAGCTTAGGGGCACCGGGGACTGCAGATACGCAGTATTTT.

This rearrangement joins TRBV5-1 to TRBJ2-1, with a weak D call TRBD1 (5 bases). V shed 1 base and J shed 7 bases, with 12 bases lying between them. CDR3 size: 14 residues. Germline V gene sequence: CDR1 SGHRS, CDR2 YFSETQ. CDR3 DNA: TGCGCCAGCAGCTTGAGTCAGGGTCGAAATGAGCAGTTCTTC. Its translation is CASSLSQGRNEQFF.

The V and J genes are TRBV12-3 or TRBV12-4 and TRBJ2-2, with a tentative D call TRBD2 (5 bases). V was pared by 3 bases and J by 8 bases, with 10 bases between. The length of the CDR3 is 13 residues. The CDR3 spells CASSLDGVGELFF. In nucleotides, the CDR3 is TGTGCCAGCAGTTTGGACGGGGTGGGGGAGCTGTTTTTT.

The V gene is TRBV19, the J gene TRBJ1-4, with 8 bases that match TRBD1. Germline V lookup: CDR1 LNHDA, CDR2 SQIVND (reference sequence). This CDR3 is built from 15 residues. V lost 4 bases to trimming and J lost 8 bases; unmatched junction nucleotides: 9. CDR3 in DNA: TGTGCCAGTAGTAATTACAGGGGGGAATTGGAAAAACTGTTTTTT. It yields the protein CASSNYRGELEKLFF.